This T cell receptor (beta chain) was identified during a study of untreated major depressive disorder (dated by TCRdb to 2016 to 2018). Notes on the research overall: In this cross-sectional case-control comparison, antidepressant-free major depressive disorder patients and individually matched non-depressed controls were compared on T cell phenotype and TCR repertoire. Differences in Vbeta 5.1, Vbeta 11 and Vbeta 22 usage observed by flow cytometry in the whole cohort were followed up by sequencing. Study-wide conclusions, independent of this receptor: In the sequencing data, TRBV25-01 and TRBV02-01 usage was found to follow the flow-cytometry pattern, although statistical significance was not reached. For the sequencing comparisons, one-tailed planned tests were applied to only three preselected Vbeta families. Because of strict matching and exclusion criteria, the study sample was comparatively small, which limits how generalizable the findings are. In every sequenced subject, the top five TRBV05-01 clones were all identified as private clones. Sequencing confirmed higher TRBV05-01 (Vbeta 5.1) usage among CD4+ T cells of depressed patients than controls, with p = 0.040 in a one-tailed test.

The Qiagen DNeasy Blood and Tissue Kit was used to extract total genomic DNA from purified CD4+ T cells. Using immunoSEQ immunosequencing protocols, the TCRbeta CDR3 region, as defined by IMGT, was amplified and sequenced. Regarding the original processing steps: Preprocessing of raw sequence data for PCR and sequencing error correction was performed by the immunoSEQ service. The sequence data were loaded into the immunoSEQ Analyzer and then analyzed further using VDJtools v1.0.7. The paired Wilcoxon signed-rank test was used to test for differences between patients and controls. TCRdb provides this immuneACCESS table in a form limited to in-frame rearrangements. Some clones are lacking; in checked studies, under half of them reflect an unresolved V gene, and why the rest are absent is not known. V and J calls and clone size are copied from that table; D and trimming were computed from the DNA. For this sample there are over 20,000 clones; just under 95% appear just once. Roughly 0.31% of the sample rests with the top ten.

Each depressed patient was matched pairwise with a non-depressed control on sex, age, current smoking status and body mass index. Every participant in the study was of European descent. Controls scored 5 or less on the Quick Inventory of Depressive Symptoms-Self Report and had no mood disorder, either currently or at any point in their lifetime. All participants were excluded for major medical conditions, Axis I/II comorbidities, regular medication or illicit drug use, or drinking over 100 g alcohol weekly. Roughly 31 ml of peripheral blood was collected from each participant into EDTA tubes. Using the BD IMag Human CD4 T Lymphocyte Enrichment Set, CD4+ T cells were purified from thawed PBMCs via magnetic negative selection. A purity of about 95% was typically achieved with the CD4+ enrichment method, as confirmed by flow cytometry. A subgroup of a few case-control pairs, chosen blind to the chemokine receptor expression and flow-cytometric repertoire skewing results, underwent TCRbeta sequencing. All blood samples were collected in the morning at 8:00 a.m., and PBMCs were isolated by Ficoll-Hypaque gradient centrifugation. PBMCs were cryopreserved by gradual cooling to -80 degrees C and were kept in liquid nitrogen until assay.

Points on this clone: No cognate antigen has been identified for it. Per-base qualities were not stored, and no clone one base away is much larger.

Sequences MGHRA (CDR1) and YSYEKL (CDR2) are obtained from the germline V gene. The CDR3 measures 15 amino acids from cysteine to phenylalanine. Only CDR3 DNA remains: 45 bases, in frame from the first base. The junction shows trimming of 1 base on V and 3 bases on J, plus 12 bases between the germline ends. The receptor's source is a man aged 30-40 years in good health. Recombination linked TRBV4-1 to TRBJ1-1; the D region possibly corresponds to TRBD1 (5 bases align). Source material: CD4+ T cells from PBMCs. The sequenced DNA is TGCGCCAGCAGCCAAGGCGGTAGGGGACACACTGAAGCTTTCTTT. Translated, this is CASSQGGRGHTEAFF.